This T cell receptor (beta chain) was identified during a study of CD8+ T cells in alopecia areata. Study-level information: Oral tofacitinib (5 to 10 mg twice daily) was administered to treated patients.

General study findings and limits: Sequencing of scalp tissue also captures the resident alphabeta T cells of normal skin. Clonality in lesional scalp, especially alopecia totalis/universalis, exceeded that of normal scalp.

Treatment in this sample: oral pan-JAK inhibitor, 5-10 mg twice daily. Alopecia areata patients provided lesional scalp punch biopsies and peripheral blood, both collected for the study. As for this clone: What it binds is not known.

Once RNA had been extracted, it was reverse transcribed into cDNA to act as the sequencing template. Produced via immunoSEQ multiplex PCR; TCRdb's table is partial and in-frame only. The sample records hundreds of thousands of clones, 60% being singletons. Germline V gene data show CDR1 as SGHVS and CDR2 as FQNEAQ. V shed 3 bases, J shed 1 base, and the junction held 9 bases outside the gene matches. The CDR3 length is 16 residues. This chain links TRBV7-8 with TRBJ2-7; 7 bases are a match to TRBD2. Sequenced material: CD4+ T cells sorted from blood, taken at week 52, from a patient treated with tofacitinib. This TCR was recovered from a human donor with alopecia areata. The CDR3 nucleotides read TGTGCCAGCAGCTTTACCGGGACTACCCTATCCTACGAGCAGTACTTC. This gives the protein CASSFTGTTLSYEQYF.